These T cell receptor beta chains were read from a single sample in a study of blood T cell repertoires in COVID-19. Clones were sequenced by immunoSEQ multiplex PCR, and TCRdb holds only the in-frame ones, with some missing. The sample includes some 20,000 clones, roughly 86% of them seen just once. The source material was peripheral blood. Receptors were obtained from a human donor in a cohort sampled during active COVID-19. Each CDR3 is given with its conserved first and last residue.

cdr3_aa	v_call
CASSQGTGVQETQYF	TRBV3-1/TRBV3-2
CASSPDREYYGYTF	TRBV19
CASNPMGLNEKLFF	TRBV19
CATSRDLNREQYF	TRBV15
CASSLQGLDEQFF	TRBV5-4
CASSPQGRETQYF	TRBV27
CASSQSGHEGTEAFF	TRBV16
CASEQGLNQPQHF	TRBV6-5
CASSRQGNYGYTF	TRBV6-5
CASYVRVGTEAFF	TRBV28